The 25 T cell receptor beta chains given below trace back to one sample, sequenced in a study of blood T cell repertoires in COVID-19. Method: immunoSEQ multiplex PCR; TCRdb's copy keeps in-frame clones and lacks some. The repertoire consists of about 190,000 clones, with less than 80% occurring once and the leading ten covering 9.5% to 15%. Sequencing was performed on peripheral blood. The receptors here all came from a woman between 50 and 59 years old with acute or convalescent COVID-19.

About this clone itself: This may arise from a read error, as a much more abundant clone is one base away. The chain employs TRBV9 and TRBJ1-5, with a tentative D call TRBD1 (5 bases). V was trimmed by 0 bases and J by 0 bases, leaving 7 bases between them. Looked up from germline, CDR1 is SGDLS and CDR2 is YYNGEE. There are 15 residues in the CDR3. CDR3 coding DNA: TGTGCCAGCAGCGTAGGGGGCTATAGCAATCAGCCCCAGCATTTT. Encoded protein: CASSVGGYSNQPQHF.

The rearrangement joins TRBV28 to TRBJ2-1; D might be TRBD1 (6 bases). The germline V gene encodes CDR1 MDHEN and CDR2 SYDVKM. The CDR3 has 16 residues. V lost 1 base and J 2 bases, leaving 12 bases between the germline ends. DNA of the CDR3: TGTGCCAGCAGTTTATCCCTGGGGGCCCCCTACAATGAGCAGTTCTTC. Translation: CASSLSLGAPYNEQFF.

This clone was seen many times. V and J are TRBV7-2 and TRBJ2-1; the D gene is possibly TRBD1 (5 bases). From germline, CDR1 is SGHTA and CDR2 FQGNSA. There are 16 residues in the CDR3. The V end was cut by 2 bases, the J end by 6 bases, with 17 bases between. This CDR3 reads CASSLRLQGRGNEQFF. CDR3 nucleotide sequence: TGTGCCAGCAGCTTAAGGTTGCAGGGAAGAGGCAATGAGCAGTTCTTC.

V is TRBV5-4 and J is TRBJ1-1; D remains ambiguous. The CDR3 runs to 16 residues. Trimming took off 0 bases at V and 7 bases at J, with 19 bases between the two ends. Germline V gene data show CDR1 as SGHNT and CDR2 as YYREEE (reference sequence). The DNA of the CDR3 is TGTGCCAGCAGCTTGGACCCCCGGCAGGTTGGAGGTGAAGCTTTCTTT. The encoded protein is CASSLDPRQVGGEAFF. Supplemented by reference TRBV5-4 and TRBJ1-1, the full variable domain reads ETGVTQSPTHLIKTRGQQVTLRCSSQSGHNTVSWYQQALGQGPQFIFQYYREEENGRGNFPPRFSGLQFPNYSSELNVNALELDDSALYLCASSLDPRQVGGEAFFGQGTRLTVV.

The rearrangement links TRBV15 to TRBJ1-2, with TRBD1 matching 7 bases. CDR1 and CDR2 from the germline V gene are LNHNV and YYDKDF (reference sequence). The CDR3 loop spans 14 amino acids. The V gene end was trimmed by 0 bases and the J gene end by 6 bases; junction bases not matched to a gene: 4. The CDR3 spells CATSREARGDGYTF. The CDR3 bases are TGTGCCACCAGCAGAGAGGCCAGGGGGGATGGCTACACCTTC.

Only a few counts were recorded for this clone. DNA of the CDR3: TGTGCCAGTAGTCTATCCCGGGACAGTCGTCCCTTCTTT. Encoded protein: CASSLSRDSRPFF. J is TRBJ1-1 and V is TRBV19; 7 positions match TRBD1. Trimming at V came to 5 bases and at J to 14 bases, leaving 14 bases not matched to a gene. This CDR3 contains 13 residues. CDR1 LNHDA and CDR2 SQIVND come from the germline V gene (reference sequence).

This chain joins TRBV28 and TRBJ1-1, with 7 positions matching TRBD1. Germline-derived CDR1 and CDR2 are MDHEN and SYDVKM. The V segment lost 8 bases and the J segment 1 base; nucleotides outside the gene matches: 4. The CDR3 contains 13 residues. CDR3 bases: TGTGCCAGCGCGACAGGGAAGAACACTGAAGCTTTCTTT. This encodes CASATGKNTEAFF.

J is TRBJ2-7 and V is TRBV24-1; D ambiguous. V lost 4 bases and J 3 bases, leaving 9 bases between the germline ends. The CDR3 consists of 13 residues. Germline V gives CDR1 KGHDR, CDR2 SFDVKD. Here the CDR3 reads CATSDMTGYEQYF. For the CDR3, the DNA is TGTGCCACCAGTGACATGACGGGCTACGAGCAGTACTTC.

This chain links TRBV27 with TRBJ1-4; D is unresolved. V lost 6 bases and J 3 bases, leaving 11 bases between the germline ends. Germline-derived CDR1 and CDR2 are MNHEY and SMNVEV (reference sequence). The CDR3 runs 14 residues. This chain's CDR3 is CASRPRNSNEKLFF. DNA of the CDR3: TGTGCCAGCAGGCCTAGGAACTCTAATGAAAAACTGTTTTTT.

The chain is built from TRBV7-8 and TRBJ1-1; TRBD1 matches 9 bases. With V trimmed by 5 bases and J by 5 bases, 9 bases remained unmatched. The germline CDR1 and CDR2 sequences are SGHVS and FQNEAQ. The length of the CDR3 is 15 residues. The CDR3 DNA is TGTGCCAGCAGCCGAACGGGACAGGGCGTAACTGAAGCTTTCTTT. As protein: CASSRTGQGVTEAFF.

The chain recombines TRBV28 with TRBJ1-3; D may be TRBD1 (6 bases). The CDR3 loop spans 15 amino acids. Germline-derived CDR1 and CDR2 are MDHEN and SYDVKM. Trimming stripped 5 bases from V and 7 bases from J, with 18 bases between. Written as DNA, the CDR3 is TGTGCCAGCAGTACCGGGGGGGGGCAGCGGAACACCATATATTTT. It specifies CASSTGGGQRNTIYF.

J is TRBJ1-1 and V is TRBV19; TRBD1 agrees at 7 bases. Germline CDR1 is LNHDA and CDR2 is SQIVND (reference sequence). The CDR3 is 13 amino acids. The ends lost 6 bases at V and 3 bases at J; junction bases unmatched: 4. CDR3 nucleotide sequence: TGTGCCAGTAGCCTTACAGGGGACACTGAAGCTTTCTTT. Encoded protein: CASSLTGDTEAFF. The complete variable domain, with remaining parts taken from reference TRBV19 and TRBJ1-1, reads DGGITQSPKYLFRKEGQNVTLSCEQNLNHDAMYWYRQDPGQGLRLIYYSQIVNDFQKGDIAEGYSVSREKKESFPLTVTSAQKNPTAFYLCASSLTGDTEAFFGQGTRLTVV.

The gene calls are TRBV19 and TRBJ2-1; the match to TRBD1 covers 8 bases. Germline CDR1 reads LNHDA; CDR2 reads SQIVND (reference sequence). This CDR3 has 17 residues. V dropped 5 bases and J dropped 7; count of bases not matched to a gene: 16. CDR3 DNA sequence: TGTGCCAGTAGTTCTGCGGGGTTGGGGGACAGGAAAAATGAGCAGTTCTTC. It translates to CASSSAGLGDRKNEQFF.

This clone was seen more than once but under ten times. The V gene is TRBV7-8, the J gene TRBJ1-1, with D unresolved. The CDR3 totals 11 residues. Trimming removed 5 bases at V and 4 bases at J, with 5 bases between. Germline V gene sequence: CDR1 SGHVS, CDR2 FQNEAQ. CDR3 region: CASSLFTEAFF. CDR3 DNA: TGTGCCAGCAGCCTATTCACTGAAGCTTTCTTT.

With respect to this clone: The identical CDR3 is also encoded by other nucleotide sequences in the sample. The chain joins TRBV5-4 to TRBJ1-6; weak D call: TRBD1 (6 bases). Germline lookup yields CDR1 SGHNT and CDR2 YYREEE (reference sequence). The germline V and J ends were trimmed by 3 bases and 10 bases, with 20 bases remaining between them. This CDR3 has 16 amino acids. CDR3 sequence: CASSSGTLGAKSPLHF. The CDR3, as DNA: TGTGCCAGCAGCTCCGGGACCCTGGGGGCGAAGTCACCCCTCCACTTT.

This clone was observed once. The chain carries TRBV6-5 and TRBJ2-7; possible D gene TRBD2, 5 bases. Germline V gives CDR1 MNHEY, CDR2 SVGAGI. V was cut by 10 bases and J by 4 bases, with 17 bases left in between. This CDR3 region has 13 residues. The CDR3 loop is CATTGTSQYEQYF. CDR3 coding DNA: TGTGCCACCACGGGAACAAGCCAGTACGAGCAGTACTTC.

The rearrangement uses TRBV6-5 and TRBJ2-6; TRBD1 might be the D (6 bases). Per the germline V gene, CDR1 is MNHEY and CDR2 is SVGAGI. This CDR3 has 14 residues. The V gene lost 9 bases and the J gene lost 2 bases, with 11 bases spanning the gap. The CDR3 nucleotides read TGTGCCAGTAACAGGGTTACTGGGGCCAACGTCCTGACTTTC. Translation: CASNRVTGANVLTF.

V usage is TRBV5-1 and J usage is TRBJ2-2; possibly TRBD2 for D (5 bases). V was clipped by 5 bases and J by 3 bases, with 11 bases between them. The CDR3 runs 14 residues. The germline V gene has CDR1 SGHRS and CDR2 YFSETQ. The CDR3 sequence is CASSLSDHTGELFF. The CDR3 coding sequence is TGCGCCAGCAGTCTTAGCGACCACACCGGGGAGCTGTTTTTT.

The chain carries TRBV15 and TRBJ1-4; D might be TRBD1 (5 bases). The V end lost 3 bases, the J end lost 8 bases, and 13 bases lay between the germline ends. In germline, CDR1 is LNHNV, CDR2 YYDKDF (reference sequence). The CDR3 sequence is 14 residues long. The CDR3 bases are TGTGCCACCAGCAGGTGGGGGGTCGAGGAAAAACTGTTTTTT. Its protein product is CATSRWGVEEKLFF.

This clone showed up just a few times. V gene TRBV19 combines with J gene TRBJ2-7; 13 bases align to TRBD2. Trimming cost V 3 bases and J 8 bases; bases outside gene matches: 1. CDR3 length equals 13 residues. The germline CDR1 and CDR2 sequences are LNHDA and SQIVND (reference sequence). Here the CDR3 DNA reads TGTGCCAGTAGTATGGGACTAGCGGGAAAGCAGTACTTC. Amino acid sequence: CASSMGLAGKQYF.

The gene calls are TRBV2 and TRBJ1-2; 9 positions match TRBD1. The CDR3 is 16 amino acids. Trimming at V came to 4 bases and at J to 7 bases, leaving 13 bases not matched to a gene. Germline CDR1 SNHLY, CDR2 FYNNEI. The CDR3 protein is CASSVNWGGTGSGYTF. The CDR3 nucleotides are TGTGCCAGCAGTGTGAATTGGGGGGGGACAGGGAGTGGCTACACCTTC.

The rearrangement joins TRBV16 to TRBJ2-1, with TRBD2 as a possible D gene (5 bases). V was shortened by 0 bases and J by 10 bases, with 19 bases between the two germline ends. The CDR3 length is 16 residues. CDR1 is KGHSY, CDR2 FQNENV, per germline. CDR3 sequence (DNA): TGTGCCAGCAGCCAATCGGTGCTAGCCGCTTCCAGAGAGCAGTTCTTC. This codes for CASSQSVLAASREQFF.

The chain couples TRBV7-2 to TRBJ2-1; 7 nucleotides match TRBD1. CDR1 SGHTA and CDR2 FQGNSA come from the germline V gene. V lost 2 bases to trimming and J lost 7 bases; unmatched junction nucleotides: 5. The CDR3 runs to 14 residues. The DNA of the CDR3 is TGTGCCAGCAGCTTATTAGGGGGCTGGAATGAGCAGTTCTTC. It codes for CASSLLGGWNEQFF.

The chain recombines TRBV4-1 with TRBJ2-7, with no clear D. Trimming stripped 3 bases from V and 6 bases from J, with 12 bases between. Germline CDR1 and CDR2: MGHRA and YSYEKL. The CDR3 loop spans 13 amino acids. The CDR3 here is CASSQGIRGEQYF. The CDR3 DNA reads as TGCGCCAGCAGCCAGGGTATACGAGGCGAGCAGTACTTC.

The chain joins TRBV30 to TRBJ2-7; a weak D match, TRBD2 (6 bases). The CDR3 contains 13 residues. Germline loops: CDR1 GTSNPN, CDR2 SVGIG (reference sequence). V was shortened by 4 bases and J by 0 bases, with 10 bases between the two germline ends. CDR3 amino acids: CAWTRGNSYEQYF. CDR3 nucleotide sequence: TGTGCCTGGACGCGGGGAAACTCCTACGAGCAGTACTTC.